This TCR beta chain came from a study of blood T cells in healthy people across ages. It was with a sample-barcoded 5' primer and a J-beta primer mix that a second PCR of about 6 to 12 cycles was run. TCRdb used MiXCR to reprocess the 5' RACE reads, holding one entry per CDR3 protein. The sample holds some 1.6 million distinct CDR3 sequences, about 35% seen once. V shed 0 bases and J shed 10 bases, with 20 bases lying between them. Germline V gene sequence: CDR1 DFQATT, CDR2 SNEGSKA (reference sequence). This CDR3 is built from 15 residues. Each sample used at least 6.5 million PBMCs. The sequence was collected from a woman aged 30 to 39 in good health. The sample was blood. This chain joins TRBV20-1 and TRBJ2-3; tentative D call: TRBD2 (6 bases). The CDR3 here is CSARDPAWGTYAQYF. For the CDR3, the DNA is TGCAGTGCTAGAGATCCGGCGTGGGGGACTTATGCGCAGTATTTT.